A single sample is the source of the 23 T cell receptor beta chains below, sequenced in a study of blood T cell repertoires in COVID-19. Repertoires were generated with immunoSEQ multiplex PCR, while TCRdb's copy carries only in-frame clones and drops some. The data show 300,000 to 450,000 clones, with more than 70% seen just once and approximately 1.2% held by the top ten. Sequenced input: PBMCs or T cells enriched from blood (not recorded which). Receptors originate from a man aged 30 to 39 who had recovered from COVID-19.

J is TRBJ1-1 and V is TRBV3-1 (or the pseudogene TRBV3-2); no definite D call. The CDR3 extends over 15 amino acids. CDR1 is LGHDT, CDR2 YNNKEL, per germline (reference sequence). Between the trimmed V and J ends, which lost 0 bases and 0 bases, there was a span of 8 bases. DNA of the CDR3: TGTGCCAGCAGCCAAGATTTAGCGATGAACACTGAAGCTTTCTTT. Amino acids: CASSQDLAMNTEAFF.

This clone turned up a few times. The V gene is TRBV6-1, the J gene TRBJ1-5, with no clear D. Germline V gives CDR1 MNHNS, CDR2 SASEGT. V dropped 0 bases and J dropped 7 bases, with 16 bases sitting between them. This CDR3 region has 16 residues. The chain's CDR3 is CASSEARISAGQPQHF. As DNA, the CDR3 is TGTGCCAGCAGTGAAGCCCGGATTTCGGCGGGGCAGCCCCAGCATTTT.

The chain couples TRBV28 to TRBJ2-2; a weak D match, TRBD1 (6 bases). Germline loops: CDR1 MDHEN, CDR2 SYDVKM. The V end lost 5 bases, the J end lost 3 bases, and 10 bases lay between the germline ends. The CDR3 covers 14 residues. Here the CDR3 reads CASSIYRDTGELFF. DNA of the CDR3: TGTGCCAGCAGTATATACAGGGACACCGGGGAGCTGTTTTTT.

In regard to this clone: Different DNA sequences within this sample yield the same CDR3. The DNA for the CDR3 is TGTGCCAGTAGGGGGACGGGGGACACTGAAGCTTTCTTT. This translates into CASRGTGDTEAFF. The chain couples TRBV19 to TRBJ1-1; TRBD1 might be the D (5 bases). Trimming left V 6 bases short and J 3 bases short, with 11 bases between. The CDR3 runs 13 residues. Germline values: CDR1 LNHDA, CDR2 SQIVND (reference sequence). Filled out from reference TRBV19 and TRBJ1-1, the complete variable domain reads DGGITQSPKYLFRKEGQNVTLSCEQNLNHDAMYWYRQDPGQGLRLIYYSQIVNDFQKGDIAEGYSVSREKKESFPLTVTSAQKNPTAFYLCASRGTGDTEAFFGQGTRLTVV.

The chain uses TRBV5-1 and TRBJ2-7, with D perhaps matching TRBD2 (6 bases). The CDR3 contains 14 residues. V gave up 3 bases and J gave up 5 bases, with 15 bases separating them. Germline CDR1 and CDR2: SGHRS and YFSETQ. The CDR3 coding sequence is TGCGCCAGCAGCTCGGACTACGCGCGGCACGAGCAGTACTTC. Amino acid sequence: CASSSDYARHEQYF.

The V gene is TRBV10-3, the J gene TRBJ1-1; 7 bases are a match to TRBD1. Germline V gives CDR1 ENHRY, CDR2 SYGVKD. V lost 2 bases to trimming and J lost 1 base; unmatched junction nucleotides: 4. This CDR3 comprises 15 residues. CDR3 residues: CAISEPTGRNTEAFF. The CDR3 bases are TGTGCCATCAGTGAGCCGACAGGGAGGAACACTGAAGCTTTCTTT.

This chain uses TRBV7-2 with TRBJ1-2; D not certain. Germline V gene data show CDR1 as SGHTA and CDR2 as FQGNSA. This CDR3 spans 14 amino acids. V dropped 1 base and J dropped 6 bases, with 12 bases sitting between them. CDR3 amino acids: CASSLGRARNGYTF. CDR3 coding DNA: TGTGCCAGCAGCTTAGGGCGGGCGCGGAATGGCTACACCTTC.

The chain carries TRBV4-1 and TRBJ1-2; 8 bases agree with TRBD1. The CDR3 is 16 amino acids. Germline values: CDR1 MGHRA, CDR2 YSYEKL. V gave up 4 bases and J gave up 1 base; unmatched junction bases: 8. Here the CDR3 reads CASSRADRGDNYGYTF. In nucleotides, the CDR3 is TGCGCCAGCAGCCGCGCCGACAGGGGAGATAACTATGGCTACACCTTC.

This rearrangement joins TRBV27 to TRBJ1-2; D possibly corresponds to TRBD1 (5 bases). Looked up from germline, CDR1 is MNHEY and CDR2 is SMNVEV (reference sequence). Trimming took off 5 bases at V and 5 bases at J, with 12 bases between the two ends. CDR3 length: 13 residues. The CDR3: CASSNYRRYGYTF. DNA of the CDR3: TGTGCCAGCAGTAATTACAGGCGTTATGGCTACACCTTC.

The rearrangement uses TRBV5-1 and TRBJ2-7; 7 bases line up with TRBD1. This CDR3 region has 14 residues. The germline V gene encodes CDR1 SGHRS and CDR2 YFSETQ. Trimming cost V 3 bases and J 2 bases; bases outside gene matches: 5. The CDR3 loop is CASSWGTDPYEQYF. Written as DNA, the CDR3 is TGCGCCAGCAGCTGGGGGACAGATCCCTACGAGCAGTACTTC.

The table lists this clone with a count of one. The chain uses TRBV6-5 and TRBJ1-1; D remains unclear. The CDR3 has 13 residues. CDR1 is MNHEY, CDR2 SVGAGI, per germline. Between the trimmed V and J ends, which lost 4 bases and 4 bases, there was a span of 10 bases. CDR3 loop: CASSFRSSTEAFF. CDR3 nucleotides: TGTGCCAGCAGTTTCCGTTCGTCCACTGAAGCTTTCTTT.

There are a few counts of this clone. The chain's CDR3 is CASSLSIQGIGSPLHF. The DNA of the CDR3 is TGTGCCAGCAGTTTATCGATCCAGGGAATAGGTTCACCCCTCCACTTT. The chain uses TRBV27 and TRBJ1-6, with D possibly matching TRBD1 (5 bases). V was pared by 0 bases and J by 9 bases, with 15 bases between. This CDR3 has 16 amino acids. Looked up from germline, CDR1 is MNHEY and CDR2 is SMNVEV (reference sequence).

J is TRBJ2-5 and V is TRBV3-1 (or the pseudogene TRBV3-2); 13 nucleotides match TRBD2. The CDR3 length is 16 residues. In germline, CDR1 is LGHDT, CDR2 YNNKEL (reference sequence). J gave up 3 bases and V 1 base, and 2 bases lay outside the gene matches. Here the CDR3 DNA reads TGTGCCAGCAGCCAAGTCGGGACTAGCGGGGAAGAGACCCAGTACTTC. It translates to CASSQVGTSGEETQYF.

The V gene is TRBV5-1, the J gene TRBJ2-6; D is undetermined. The germline V and J ends were trimmed by 4 bases and 0 bases, with 8 bases remaining between them. The CDR3 sequence is 15 residues long. CDR1 SGHRS and CDR2 YFSETQ come from the germline V gene. The CDR3 protein is CASSTVPSGANVLTF. The CDR3 DNA reads as TGCGCCAGCAGCACAGTCCCCTCTGGGGCCAACGTCCTGACTTTC. Complete variable domain (other parts from reference TRBV5-1 and TRBJ2-6): KAGVTQTPRYLIKTRGQQVTLSCSPISGHRSVSWYQQTPGQGLQFLFEYFSETQRNKGNFPGRFSGRQFSNSRSEMNVSTLELGDSALYLCASSTVPSGANVLTFGAGSRLTVL.

This clone was detected only once. Compared with germline, one end of the junction differs, possibly owing to a read error. The chain carries TRBV4-3 and TRBJ1-1; D unclear. CDR1 is LGHNA and CDR2 is YSLEER in the germline V gene. This CDR3 is 13 amino acids long. In DNA form, the CDR3 reads TGCGCCAGCAGCCAAGAAGAGAACTCTGAAGCTTTCTTT. This gives the protein CASSQEENSEAFF.

This chain joins TRBV2 and TRBJ1-3; D uncertain. The CDR3 runs to 12 residues. Germline values: CDR1 SNHLY, CDR2 FYNNEI. Trimming pared 2 bases from V and 8 bases from J, leaving 7 bases between. CDR3 coding DNA: TGTGCCAGCAGTGAATTTCTTCACACCATATATTTT. Translated: CASSEFLHTIYF.

This clone was seen just once. This CDR3 reads CASSSRGQADTQYF. In DNA, the CDR3 is TGTGCCAGCAGTAGCAGGGGGCAGGCAGATACGCAGTATTTT. The chain joins TRBV6-5 to TRBJ2-3; 8 bases agree with TRBD1. Germline CDR1 is MNHEY and CDR2 is SVGAGI. The CDR3 consists of 14 residues. V lost 5 bases, J lost 4 bases, and 5 bases stayed unmatched.

V gene TRBV6-2 or TRBV6-3 combines with J gene TRBJ1-5; possibly TRBD1 for D (6 bases). There are 15 residues in the CDR3. Germline CDR1 and CDR2: MNHEY and SVGEGT. V was pared by 4 bases and J by 0 bases, with 10 bases between. CDR3: CASSFLDSSNQPQHF. The CDR3 DNA sequence: TGTGCCAGCAGTTTTTTGGACAGTAGCAATCAGCCCCAGCATTTT.

V usage is TRBV18 and J usage is TRBJ2-7; possibly TRBD1 for D (5 bases). Trimming shortened V by 6 bases and J by 3 bases, and 12 bases separated the two germline ends. Germline V gene sequence: CDR1 KGHSH, CDR2 LQKENI. The CDR3 totals 13 residues. For the CDR3, the DNA is TGTGCCAGCTCGCAGGGTCCTAACTACGAGCAGTACTTC. Amino acid sequence: CASSQGPNYEQYF.

V usage is TRBV10-3 and J usage is TRBJ2-7, with D perhaps matching TRBD1 (5 bases). The V gene lost 5 bases and the J gene lost 1 base, with 9 bases spanning the gap. CDR3 length: 13 residues. Germline V CDR1 and CDR2: ENHRY, SYGVKD. CDR3 nucleotides: TGTGCCATCAGTTTTGACAGATCCTACGAGCAGTACTTC. This translates into CAISFDRSYEQYF.

This rearrangement joins TRBV7-6 to TRBJ1-6; weak D call: TRBD1 (5 bases). This CDR3 has 15 residues. Germline CDR1 is SGHVS and CDR2 is FNYEAQ. V was shortened by 0 bases and J by 7 bases, with 10 bases between the two germline ends. The CDR3 sequence: CASSLAQGENSPLHF. The CDR3 DNA reads TGTGCCAGCAGCTTAGCGCAGGGTGAGAATTCACCCCTCCACTTT.

The chain recombines TRBV6-1 with TRBJ1-2; 7 nucleotides align to TRBD1. V shed 3 bases, J shed 4 bases, and the junction held 8 bases outside the gene matches. CDR1 is MNHNS and CDR2 is SASEGT in the germline V gene. This CDR3 region has 15 residues. CDR3 bases: TGTGCCAGCAGTGATAAGGGGGCAGGTGGCTATGGCTACACCTTC. Translation gives CASSDKGAGGYGYTF.

This clone has more than one count but fewer than ten. This chain connects TRBV6-5 to TRBJ1-6, with a tentative D call TRBD1 (5 bases). The CDR3 length is 15 residues. CDR1 MNHEY and CDR2 SVGAGI come from the germline V gene. Deletions cut 5 bases from V and 9 bases from J, with 17 bases between. CDR3 sequence: CASSPRGTHGSPLHF. The CDR3, as DNA: TGTGCCAGCAGTCCCCGGGGGACTCATGGTTCACCCCTCCACTTT.